The clone carrying this T cell receptor beta chain was detected a few times. Its antigen is currently unknown. One entry per CDR3 protein, called by TCRdb with MiXCR from the 5' RACE reads. The data contain 500,000 to 650,000 distinct CDR3 sequences, around 12% of them singletons. This sample was included in a study of T cells after yellow fever vaccination. General study results and limits: The presence of abundant clonotypes contaminating from the bulk population was possible in FACS-sorted repertoires.

This CDR3 contains 18 residues. Trimming removed 1 base at V and 7 bases at J, with 23 bases between. This clonotype originated in a man aged 25-45 years who received the YFV17D yellow fever vaccine. The sample here was PBMCs, taken on the day of the yellow fever booster vaccination. This chain links TRBV23-1 with TRBJ2-1; a weak D match, TRBD1 (6 bases). TRBV23-1 is an ORF, and what it does is uncertain. The CDR3 DNA reads TGCGCCAGCAGTCAATATCAGTTCGGAACAGGGAGAGGAAATGAGCAGTTCTTC. It encodes CASSQYQFGTGRGNEQFF.